What follows describes a single TCR beta chain. Its antigen remains unknown. The assay was immunoSEQ multiplex PCR, and TCRdb's table has in-frame clones only and misses some. The sample has about 27,000 clones, 75% to 90% seen once. The record originates from a study of PD-1 blockade in classical Hodgkin lymphoma. General study results and limits: CD4+ but not CD8+ TCR diversity rose significantly by C4D1. Baseline diversity in complete responders resembled that of newly diagnosed patients. Individuals who commenced nivolumab within less than 1 year of ASCT were excluded. Compared with healthy donors, newly diagnosed patients reportedly showed lower baseline TCR diversity.

V was pared by 3 bases and J by 1 base, with 11 bases of the junction left unmatched. The CDR3 extends over 17 amino acids. Sample time point: cycle 4 day 1 (C4D1), after more than 5 weeks of nivolumab. Every single patient, without exception, relapsed after autologous stem cell transplantation, and brentuximab vedotin exposure varied. It was by magnetic negative selection that CD4+ T cells were purified from thawed PBMCs. V gene TRBV5-3 combines with J gene TRBJ1-1; 8 bases map to TRBD1. TRBV5-3 falls under the ORF class, with uncertain function. This TCR derives from a human donor with classical Hodgkin lymphoma. The sample here was CD4+ T cells from blood, taken before the fourth cycle of nivolumab. CDR3: CARSSWQGQGPNTEAFF. CDR3 nucleotide sequence: TGTGCCAGAAGCTCTTGGCAAGGACAGGGACCGAACACTGAAGCTTTCTTT.